Listed here are 18 T cell receptor beta chains from one sample, sequenced in a study of T cell repertoires in cytomegalovirus infection. Via MiXCR, TCRdb re-called the reads, giving one row per CDR3 protein. In the table there are roughly 76,000 distinct CDR3 sequences, 3.7% of which are singletons. Source material: PBMCs. The receptors shown here come from a human donor in good health (CMV status not recorded). Some clones in this sample may be carry-over from other donors' samples.

This clonotype showed up many times. The chain joins TRBV14 to TRBJ1-2; 7 nucleotides line up with TRBD1. V shed 3 bases, J shed 3 bases, and the junction held 10 bases outside the gene matches. Germline-derived CDR1 and CDR2 are SGHDN and FVKESK. This CDR3 comprises 16 residues. The CDR3 nucleotides are TGTGCCAGCAGCCACCTACACCGGGACAGAGACTATGGCTACACCTTC. Encoded protein: CASSHLHRDRDYGYTF.

At least ten counts were recorded for this clonotype. This chain joins TRBV7-2 and TRBJ2-1, with 12 positions matching TRBD2. Germline trimming cut 5 bases from V and 6 bases from J; bases unmatched to any gene: 5. The CDR3 spans 15 residues. Per the germline V gene, CDR1 is SGHTA and CDR2 is FQGNSA. The CDR3 sequence is CASSLTSGGLNEQFF. The CDR3 DNA is TGTGCCAGCAGCCTGACTAGCGGGGGACTCAATGAGCAGTTCTTC.

This clonotype was counted many times. V is TRBV3-1 and J is TRBJ2-1, with D perhaps matching TRBD2 (6 bases). The CDR3 contains 15 residues. Germline CDR1 and CDR2: LGHDT and YNNKEL (reference sequence). V lost 4 bases to trimming and J lost 0 bases, with 10 bases between them. The CDR3 is CASSLGLLSYNEQFF. CDR3 sequence (DNA): TGTGCCAGCAGCCTAGGACTACTCTCCTACAATGAGCAGTTCTTC.

This clonotype has more than one count but fewer than ten. This chain connects TRBV6-2 or TRBV6-3 to TRBJ1-1; tentatively, D is TRBD1 (6 bases). CDR3 length equals 15 residues. CDR1 is MNHEY and CDR2 is SVGEGT in the germline V gene. V lost 5 bases to trimming and J lost 5 bases, with 18 bases between them. CDR3 in amino acids: CASSARQQGKTEAFF. The CDR3 coding sequence is TGTGCCAGCAGTGCAAGACAACAGGGTAAGACTGAAGCTTTCTTT.

This chain uses TRBV9 with TRBJ2-3; no reliable D call. Trimming cost V 0 bases and J 1 base, with 9 bases left between them. CDR3 length equals 15 residues. Germline V CDR1 and CDR2: SGDLS, YYNGEE. The CDR3 DNA follows: TGTGCCAGCAGCGTAGGGTCATTGGGCACAGATACGCAGTATTTT. This translates into CASSVGSLGTDTQYF. The full variable domain, rest sourced from reference TRBV9 and TRBJ2-3, is DSGVTQTPKHLITATGQRVTLRCSPRSGDLSVYWYQQSLDQGLQFLIQYYNGEERAKGNILERFSAQQFPDLHSELNLSSLELGDSALYFCASSVGSLGTDTQYFGPGTRLTVL.

In this sample, this clonotype turned up many times. The chain employs TRBV7-8 and TRBJ1-2; D gene unclear. Germline V CDR1 and CDR2: SGHVS, FQNEAQ. Trimming cost V 7 bases and J 5 bases, with 20 bases left between them. CDR3 size: 15 residues. The CDR3, as DNA: TGTGCCAGCACCCTCGAGAGCGGGAGAATTTATGGCTACACCTTC. Amino acid sequence: CASTLESGRIYGYTF.

Many counts were recorded for this clonotype. The chain has TRBV11-2 and TRBJ2-3; D ambiguous. Between the trimmed V and J ends, which lost 8 bases and 0 bases, there was a span of 18 bases. CDR1 and CDR2 from the germline V gene are SGHAT and FQNNGV. The CDR3 extends over 16 amino acids. CDR3 DNA sequence: TGTGCCAGCGATCGTGCAGAGCCCTTTAGCACAGATACGCAGTATTTT. It specifies CASDRAEPFSTDTQYF.

This clonotype was seen at least ten times. This chain connects TRBV7-8 to TRBJ2-1; TRBD1 or TRBD2 may be the D gene (5 bases each). Trimming shortened V by 1 base and J by 6 bases, and 19 bases separated the two germline ends. The CDR3 sequence is 17 residues long. Germline assignment: CDR1 SGHVS and CDR2 FQNEAQ. This CDR3 is CASSLGMGVPGLNEQFF. DNA of the CDR3: TGTGCCAGCAGCTTAGGGATGGGGGTCCCCGGCCTCAATGAGCAGTTCTTC.

This clonotype was detected ten times or more. V and J are TRBV7-2 and TRBJ1-1; D remains unclear. Germline CDR1 and CDR2: SGHTA and FQGNSA. Trimming took off 6 bases at V and 1 base at J, with 9 bases between the two ends. CDR3 size: 13 residues. For the CDR3, the DNA is TGTGCCAGCAGACCCGGACCGAACACTGAAGCTTTCTTT. Translation gives CASRPGPNTEAFF.

At least ten counts were recorded for this clonotype. The V gene is TRBV28, the J gene TRBJ1-1; TRBD1 matches at 10 bases. CDR1 and CDR2 (germline): MDHEN, SYDVKM. Unmatched junction bases numbered 14, after V lost 3 bases and J lost 1 base. The CDR3 is 19 residues long. The CDR3 region has the DNA TGTGCCAGCAGTTTCGACAGGGGGCGGTGGATACCTCAGAACACTGAAGCTTTCTTT. It specifies CASSFDRGRWIPQNTEAFF.

This clonotype occurred many times. V is TRBV7-2 and J is TRBJ2-3, with D unresolved. V lost 5 bases, J lost 2 bases, and 14 bases lay in between. The length of the CDR3 is 15 residues. Germline V gene sequence: CDR1 SGHTA, CDR2 FQGNSA. CDR3 protein: CASSRHQPNTDTQYF. In nucleotides, the CDR3 is TGTGCCAGCAGCCGACACCAACCTAACACAGATACGCAGTATTTT. The complete variable domain, with remaining parts taken from reference TRBV7-2 and TRBJ2-3, reads GAGVSQSPSNKVTEKGKDVELRCDPISGHTALYWYRQSLGQGLEFLIYFQGNSAPDKSGLPSDRFSAERTGGSVSTLTIQRTQQEDSAVYLCASSRHQPNTDTQYFGPGTRLTVL.

This clonotype was observed many times. The genes are TRBV19 and TRBJ2-1, with a weak D call TRBD2 (7 bases). V was shortened by 7 bases and J by 1 base, with 17 bases between the two germline ends. The CDR3 extends over 16 amino acids. CDR1 and CDR2 from the germline V gene are LNHDA and SQIVND (reference sequence). As DNA, the CDR3 is TGTGCCAGTAAAGACAGGCTGGGAGGGTCCTACAATGAGCAGTTCTTC. It is translated as CASKDRLGGSYNEQFF.

Ten or more counts support this clonotype. The chain has TRBV7-2 and TRBJ1-6, with 8 bases that match TRBD1. Trimming at V came to 8 bases and at J to 6 bases, leaving 15 bases not matched to a gene. CDR1 SGHTA and CDR2 FQGNSA come from the germline V gene. The length of the CDR3 is 17 residues. The CDR3 DNA sequence: TGTGCCAGCCGAACGACCGGACAGGGTCGTATTAATTCACCCCTCCACTTT. Translation gives CASRTTGQGRINSPLHF.

This clonotype was seen many times. This chain links TRBV6-2 or TRBV6-3 with TRBJ1-5; D unclear. The CDR3 covers 14 residues. V was clipped by 8 bases and J by 0 bases, with 11 bases between them. Germline V gives CDR1 MNHEY, CDR2 SVGEGT. This CDR3 reads CASGQANSNQPQHF. The CDR3 DNA follows: TGTGCCAGCGGGCAGGCCAATAGCAATCAGCCCCAGCATTTT.

This clonotype occurred many times. The J gene is TRBJ1-1, the V gene TRBV20-1, with D perhaps TRBD1 (6 bases). Germline lookup yields CDR1 DFQATT and CDR2 SNEGSKA (reference sequence). Trimming pared 0 bases from V and 1 base from J, leaving 12 bases between. This CDR3 has 15 residues. The CDR3 nucleotides are TGCAGTGCTAGAGATGGAGGCAGGGGGAACACTGAAGCTTTCTTT. This gives the protein CSARDGGRGNTEAFF.

This clonotype was seen many times. The chain links TRBV20-1 to TRBJ2-7, with 7 bases that match TRBD1. CDR1 is DFQATT, CDR2 SNEGSKA, per germline (reference sequence). The CDR3 totals 15 residues. V shed 1 base, J shed 0 bases, and the junction held 6 bases outside the gene matches. Here the CDR3 DNA reads TGCAGTGCTAGAGCCCGGACAGGCAGCTCCTACGAGCAGTACTTC. Protein sequence: CSARARTGSSYEQYF.

There are many counts of this clonotype. The chain uses TRBV5-8 and TRBJ1-2, with 8 bases aligning to TRBD1. The CDR3 totals 14 residues. V shed 6 bases and J 0 bases; nucleotides not matched to a gene: 4. The germline gives CDR1 SGHTS, CDR2 YDEGEE. This chain's CDR3 is CASIGQGANYGYTF. The DNA of the CDR3 is TGTGCCAGCATCGGACAGGGCGCTAACTATGGCTACACCTTC.

At least ten counts were recorded for this clonotype. The chain uses TRBV7-9 and TRBJ1-2; D may be TRBD1 (6 bases). Germline V gene lookup returns CDR1 SEHNR and CDR2 FQNEAQ (reference sequence). With 8 bases removed from V and 4 bases from J, the gap between germline ends came to 14 bases. The CDR3 runs 13 residues. In DNA form, the CDR3 reads TGTGCCAGCGCAGGAGGGGGGAGCTATGGCTACACCTTC. Its protein product is CASAGGGSYGYTF. The full variable domain, in which reference TRBV7-9 and TRBJ1-2 provide the parts outside the CDR3, is DTGVSQNPRHKITKRGQNVTFRCDPISEHNRLYWYRQTLGQGPEFLTYFQNEAQLEKSRLLSDRFSAERPKGSFSTLEIQRTEQGDSAMYLCASAGGGSYGYTFGSGTRLTVV.